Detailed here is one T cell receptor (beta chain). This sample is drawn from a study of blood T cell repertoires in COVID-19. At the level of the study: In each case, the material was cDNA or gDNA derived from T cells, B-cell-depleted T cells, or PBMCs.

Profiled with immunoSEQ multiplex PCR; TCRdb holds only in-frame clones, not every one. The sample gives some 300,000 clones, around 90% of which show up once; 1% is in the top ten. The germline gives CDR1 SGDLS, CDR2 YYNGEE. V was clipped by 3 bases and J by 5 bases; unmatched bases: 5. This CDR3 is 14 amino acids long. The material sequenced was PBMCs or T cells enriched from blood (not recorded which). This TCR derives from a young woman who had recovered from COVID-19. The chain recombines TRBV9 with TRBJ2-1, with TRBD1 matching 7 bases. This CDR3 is CASSGGQIDNEQFF. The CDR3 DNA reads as TGTGCCAGCAGCGGGGGACAGATAGACAATGAGCAGTTCTTC.